One and the same sample provided the 18 T cell receptor beta chains below, sequenced in a study of shared clonotypes between healthy human individuals. CD45RO-negative CD8 cells positively selected for CCR7 made up the naive population, which excluded terminally differentiated effector memory CD45RA+ cells. The table came from immunoSEQ multiplex PCR; TCRdb's copy has only in-frame clones and leaves some out. This table holds approximately 590,000 clones, around 95% found once. The sequenced sample consisted of naive CD8+ T cells sorted from blood. These receptors were taken from a woman aged 25 to 39 in good health.

This sequence joins TRBV5-1 and TRBJ1-2; D gene ambiguous. V gave up 1 base and J gave up 4 bases, with 26 bases separating them. The CDR3 has 19 amino acids. Germline CDR1 is SGHRS and CDR2 is YFSETQ. CDR3 amino acids: CASSLPFLGRLDRGYGYTF. CDR3 coding DNA: TGCGCCAGCAGCTTGCCTTTCCTTGGCCGCCTCGACCGGGGCTATGGCTACACCTTC.

The J gene is TRBJ2-7, the V gene TRBV9; 10 bases fit TRBD2. V gave up 4 bases and J gave up 4 bases; unmatched junction bases: 17. CDR3 length: 18 amino acids. Germline V lookup: CDR1 SGDLS, CDR2 YYNGEE. CDR3 DNA: TGTGCCAGCAGCCCAGGTGCCCGCGCCGGGACTAGCGAGTACGAGCAGTACTTC. Protein product: CASSPGARAGTSEYEQYF.

The V and J genes are TRBV27 and TRBJ1-5; a weak D match, TRBD1 (5 bases). The germline V gene has CDR1 MNHEY and CDR2 SMNVEV (reference sequence). V lost 5 bases and J lost 9, with 20 bases in between. This CDR3 comprises 15 residues. The CDR3 loop is CASSRTPGVDGPQHF. The CDR3 DNA reads TGTGCCAGCAGTAGGACACCGGGGGTGGACGGGCCCCAGCATTTT.

The chain uses TRBV19 and TRBJ2-7, with 7 bases that match TRBD1. V was pared by 10 bases and J by 5 bases, with 8 bases of the junction left unmatched. The CDR3 has 12 residues. The germline CDR1 and CDR2 sequences are LNHDA and SQIVND (reference sequence). CDR3 DNA: TGTGCCACTAAGACAGGGCCTCACGAGCAGTACTTC. This translates into CATKTGPHEQYF.

The chain links TRBV10-3 to TRBJ2-1; D unclear. CDR3 length: 10 amino acids. The germline CDR1 and CDR2 sequences are ENHRY and SYGVKD. The CDR3 loop reads CAVRGIEQFF. As DNA, the CDR3 is TGTGCTGTACGCGGAATTGAGCAGTTCTTC.

This clone was observed once. The V and J genes are TRBV28 and TRBJ2-1; TRBD2 is a possible D gene (6 bases). Looked up from germline, CDR1 is MDHEN and CDR2 is SYDVKM. The CDR3 is 12 residues long. Trimming pared 10 bases from V and 1 base from J, leaving 8 bases between. CDR3 protein: CATLASYNEQFF. Written as DNA, the CDR3 is TGTGCCACACTAGCATCCTACAATGAGCAGTTCTTC.

V is TRBV6-5 and J is TRBJ2-1; perhaps D is TRBD1 or TRBD2 (5 bases each). CDR1 is MNHEY, CDR2 SVGAGI, per germline. This CDR3 is built from 16 residues. Trimming removed 2 bases from V and 0 bases from J, with 11 bases in between. CDR3 bases: TGTGCCAGCAGTTACGGCCCGAGGGGCTCCTACAATGAGCAGTTCTTC. Amino acid sequence: CASSYGPRGSYNEQFF.

A word on this clone: One junction end does not reproduce the germline sequence, and a read error may be involved. The same CDR3 is also encoded by other DNA sequences in this sample. The chain carries TRBV2 and TRBJ2-2, with D tentatively TRBD2 (7 bases). In germline, CDR1 is SNHLY, CDR2 FYNNEI. This CDR3 comprises 15 residues. Written as DNA, the CDR3 is TGCGCCAGCAGTGGGGGCGGGAGTATGACCGGGGAGCTGTTTTTT. Residues: CASSGGGSMTGELFF. The whole variable domain, filled in from reference TRBV2 and TRBJ2-2, reads EPEVTQTPSHQVTQMGQEVILRCVPISNHLYFYWYRQILGQKVEFLVSFYNNEISEKSEIFDDQFSVERPDGSNFTLKIRSTKLEDSAMYFCASSGGGSMTGELFFGEGSRLTVL.

This clone was counted a single time. For the CDR3, the DNA is TGTGCCAGCAGCAGATTATCGATCACGGGTGAAGCTTTCTTT. It yields the protein CASSRLSITGEAFF. The gene calls are TRBV27 and TRBJ1-1; D is unclear. V was cut by 6 bases and J by 7 bases, with 18 bases left in between. The length of the CDR3 is 14 residues. The V gene's germline CDR1 is MNHEY and CDR2 SMNVEV (reference sequence).

The chain employs TRBV5-8 and TRBJ2-7, with D unclear. Trimming took off 0 bases at V and 3 bases at J, with 10 bases between the two ends. The CDR3 loop spans 14 amino acids. The V gene's germline CDR1 is SGHTS and CDR2 YDEGEE. The CDR3 region is CASSLENSNYEQYF. The CDR3 nucleotides are TGTGCCAGCAGCTTGGAAAACTCAAACTACGAGCAGTACTTC.

The V and J genes are TRBV6-1 and TRBJ1-2, with a possible D match to TRBD1 (6 bases). This CDR3 has 17 residues. CDR1 MNHNS and CDR2 SASEGT come from the germline V gene. Trimming left V 2 bases short and J 4 bases short, with 20 bases between. The CDR3 loop is CASSESGARPNIYGYTF. The DNA of the CDR3 is TGTGCCAGCAGTGAATCGGGGGCCAGACCGAACATCTATGGCTACACCTTC.

The J gene is TRBJ1-2, the V gene TRBV15; tentative D call: TRBD1 (6 bases). Deletions cut 1 base from V and 4 bases from J, with 10 bases between. The germline V gene has CDR1 LNHNV and CDR2 YYDKDF (reference sequence). The CDR3 is made up of 14 amino acids. The CDR3 reads CATSRGGGGYGYTF. The DNA of the CDR3 is TGTGCCACCAGCAGAGGTGGGGGCGGCTATGGCTACACCTTC.

The CDR3 DNA sequence: TGTGCCAGTAGTGTCACAGGGGGCGCAAACACCGGGGAGCTGTTTTTT. It yields the protein CASSVTGGANTGELFF. This chain connects TRBV19 to TRBJ2-2; 9 positions match TRBD1. CDR3 length equals 16 residues. Germline V gene data show CDR1 as LNHDA and CDR2 as SQIVND (reference sequence). With 5 bases clipped from V and 2 bases from J, the junction kept 6 bases outside the gene matches.

The chain recombines TRBV27 with TRBJ2-3, with TRBD2 matching 7 bases. The germline gives CDR1 MNHEY, CDR2 SMNVEV (reference sequence). This CDR3 comprises 16 residues. Losses at the gene ends were 7 bases for V and 2 bases for J; bases not matched to a gene: 12. The CDR3 is CASTGRTSPYTDTQYF. For the CDR3, the DNA is TGTGCCAGCACCGGGAGGACCTCGCCGTACACAGATACGCAGTATTTT.

The V call is TRBV4-1, the J call TRBJ2-1; D unresolved. Germline V CDR1 and CDR2: MGHRA, YSYEKL. This CDR3 is 16 amino acids long. V was trimmed by 4 bases and J by 10 bases, leaving 23 bases between them. The DNA of the CDR3 is TGCGCCAGCAGCCCAGACAACCGGGCCGCGCGATGGGAGCAGTTCTTC. Protein sequence: CASSPDNRAARWEQFF.

This clone was recorded once. This chain joins TRBV7-6 and TRBJ2-5; D ambiguous. The DNA end lines up better with TRBJ2-7; the J call may be wrong. The CDR3 has 15 amino acids. Germline lookup yields CDR1 SGHVS and CDR2 FNYEAQ. CDR3: CASSQDPSSSYEQYF. DNA of the CDR3: TGTGCCAGCAGCCAGGACCCCTCAAGCTCCTACGAGCAGTACTTC.

Note on this clone: This specimen includes other DNA sequences encoding the same CDR3. The gene calls are TRBV9 and TRBJ2-7, with D perhaps TRBD1 (6 bases). The length of the CDR3 is 15 residues. V lost 0 bases and J lost 0, with 10 bases in between. CDR1 and CDR2 from the germline V gene are SGDLS and YYNGEE. CDR3 sequence reads: CASSVGGRSSYEQYF. CDR3 bases: TGTGCCAGCAGCGTAGGGGGGCGGAGCTCCTACGAGCAGTACTTC.

This clone was seen once. This specimen includes other DNA sequences encoding the same CDR3. The rearrangement uses TRBV27 and TRBJ2-6; D unresolved. Germline lookup yields CDR1 MNHEY and CDR2 SMNVEV (reference sequence). V lost 7 bases and J 0 bases, leaving 4 bases between the germline ends. The CDR3 is made up of 13 amino acids. CDR3 bases: TGTGCCAGCACCGGCTCTGGGGCCAACGTCCTGACTTTC. The encoded protein is CASTGSGANVLTF.